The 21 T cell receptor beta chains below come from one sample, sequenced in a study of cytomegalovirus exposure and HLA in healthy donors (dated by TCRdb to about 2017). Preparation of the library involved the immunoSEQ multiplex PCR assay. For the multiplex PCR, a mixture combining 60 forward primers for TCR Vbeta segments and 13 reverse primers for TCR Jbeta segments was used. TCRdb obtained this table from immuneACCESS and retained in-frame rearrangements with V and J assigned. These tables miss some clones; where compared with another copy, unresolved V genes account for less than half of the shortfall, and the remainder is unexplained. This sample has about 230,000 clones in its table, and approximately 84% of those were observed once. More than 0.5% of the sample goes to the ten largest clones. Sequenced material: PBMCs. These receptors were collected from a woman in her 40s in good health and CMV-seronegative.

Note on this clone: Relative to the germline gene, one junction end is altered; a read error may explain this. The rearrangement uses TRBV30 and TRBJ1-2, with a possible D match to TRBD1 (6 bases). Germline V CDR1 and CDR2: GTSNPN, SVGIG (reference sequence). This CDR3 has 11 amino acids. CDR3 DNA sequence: TGTGCCTGGAGTGACTGGGGGGGCTGCACCTTC. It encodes CAWSDWGGCTF. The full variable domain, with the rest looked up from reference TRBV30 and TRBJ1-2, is SQTIHQWPATLVQPVGSPLSLECTVEGTSNPNLYWYRQAAGRGLQLLFYSVGIGQISSEVPQNLSASRPQDRQFILSSKKLLLSDSGFYLCAWSDWGGCTFGSGTRLTVV.

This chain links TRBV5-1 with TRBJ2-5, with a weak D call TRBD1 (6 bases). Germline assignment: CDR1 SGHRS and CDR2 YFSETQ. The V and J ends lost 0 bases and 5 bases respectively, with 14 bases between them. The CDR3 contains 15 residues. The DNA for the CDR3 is TGCGCCAGCAGCTTGGCGGGGACCGGACAGGAGACCCAGTACTTC. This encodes CASSLAGTGQETQYF.

The CDR3 DNA reads as TGTGCCAGCAACCGACCCACGATTGCGGGGACTAACTATGGCTACACCTTC. Amino acid sequence: CASNRPTIAGTNYGYTF. This sequence joins TRBV28 and TRBJ1-2; unclear D gene. CDR1 MDHEN and CDR2 SYDVKM come from the germline V gene. The CDR3 is made up of 17 amino acids. The ends were cut back, 7 bases at V and 0 bases at J, with 21 bases in the middle.

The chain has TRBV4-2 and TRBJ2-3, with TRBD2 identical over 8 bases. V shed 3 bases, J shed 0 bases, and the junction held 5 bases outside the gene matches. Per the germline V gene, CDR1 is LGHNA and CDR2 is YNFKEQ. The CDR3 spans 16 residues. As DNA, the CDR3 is TGTGCCAGCAGCCATGCGGGGGGATCTAGCACAGATACGCAGTATTTT. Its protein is CASSHAGGSSTDTQYF.

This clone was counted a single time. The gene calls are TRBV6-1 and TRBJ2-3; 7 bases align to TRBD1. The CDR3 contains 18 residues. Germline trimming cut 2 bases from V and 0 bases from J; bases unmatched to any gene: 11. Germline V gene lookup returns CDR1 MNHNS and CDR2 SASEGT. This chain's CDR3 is CASSEFGTAISSTDTQYF. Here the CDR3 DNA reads TGTGCCAGCAGTGAATTCGGGACAGCAATCTCTAGCACAGATACGCAGTATTTT.

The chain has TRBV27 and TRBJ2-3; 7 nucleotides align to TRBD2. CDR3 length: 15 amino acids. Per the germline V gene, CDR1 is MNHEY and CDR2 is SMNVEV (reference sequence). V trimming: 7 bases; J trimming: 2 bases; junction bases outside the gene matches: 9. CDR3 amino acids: CASKSGDRLTDTQYF. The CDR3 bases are TGTGCCAGCAAGAGCGGGGACCGCCTCACAGATACGCAGTATTTT.

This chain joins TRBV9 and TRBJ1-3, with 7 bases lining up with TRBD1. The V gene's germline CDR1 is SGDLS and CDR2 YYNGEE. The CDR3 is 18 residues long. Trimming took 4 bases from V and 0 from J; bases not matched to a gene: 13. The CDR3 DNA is TGTGCCAGCAGCCCCCGGGACAGCAAACTTTCCTCTGGAAACACCATATATTTT. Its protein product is CASSPRDSKLSSGNTIYF.

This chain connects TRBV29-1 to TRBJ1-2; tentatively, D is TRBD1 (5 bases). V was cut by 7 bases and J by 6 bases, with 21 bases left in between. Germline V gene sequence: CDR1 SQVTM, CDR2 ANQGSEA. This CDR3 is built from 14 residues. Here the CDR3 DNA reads TGCAGCGACCAGAATTCTGGGGGGATTAATGGCTACACCTTC. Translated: CSDQNSGGINGYTF.

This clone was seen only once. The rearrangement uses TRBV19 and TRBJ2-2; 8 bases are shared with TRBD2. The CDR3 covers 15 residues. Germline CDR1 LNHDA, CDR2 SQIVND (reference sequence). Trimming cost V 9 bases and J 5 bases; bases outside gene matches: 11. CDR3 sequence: CASKNFGGVTGELFF. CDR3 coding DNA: TGTGCCAGCAAGAACTTCGGGGGGGTAACCGGGGAGCTGTTTTTT.

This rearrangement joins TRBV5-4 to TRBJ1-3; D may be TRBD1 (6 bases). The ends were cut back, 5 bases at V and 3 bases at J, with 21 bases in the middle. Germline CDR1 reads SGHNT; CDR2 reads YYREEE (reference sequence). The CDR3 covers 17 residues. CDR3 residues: CASSHGSGGLGGNTIYF. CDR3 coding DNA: TGTGCCAGCAGTCACGGTTCGGGGGGGCTTGGTGGAAACACCATATATTTT.

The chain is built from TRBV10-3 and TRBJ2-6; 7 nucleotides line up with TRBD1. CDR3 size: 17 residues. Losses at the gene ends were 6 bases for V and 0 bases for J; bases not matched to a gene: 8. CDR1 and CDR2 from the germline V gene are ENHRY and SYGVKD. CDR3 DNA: TGTGCCATCAGCCAGACAGGGCAGGGCTCTGGGGCCAACGTCCTGACTTTC. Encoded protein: CAISQTGQGSGANVLTF.

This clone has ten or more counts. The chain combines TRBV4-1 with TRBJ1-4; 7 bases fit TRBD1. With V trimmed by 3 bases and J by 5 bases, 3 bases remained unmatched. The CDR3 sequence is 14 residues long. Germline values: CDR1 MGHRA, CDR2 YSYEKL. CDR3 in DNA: TGCGCCAGCAGCCAGACAGGGATGAATGAAAAACTGTTTTTT. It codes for CASSQTGMNEKLFF.

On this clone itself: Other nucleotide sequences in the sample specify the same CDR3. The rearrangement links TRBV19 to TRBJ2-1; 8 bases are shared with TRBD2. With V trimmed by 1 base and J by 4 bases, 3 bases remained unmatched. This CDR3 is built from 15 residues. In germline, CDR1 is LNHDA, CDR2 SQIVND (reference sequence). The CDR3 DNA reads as TGTGCCAGTAGTATAGGGGCGGGGGGTTACAATGAGCAGTTCTTC. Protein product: CASSIGAGGYNEQFF.

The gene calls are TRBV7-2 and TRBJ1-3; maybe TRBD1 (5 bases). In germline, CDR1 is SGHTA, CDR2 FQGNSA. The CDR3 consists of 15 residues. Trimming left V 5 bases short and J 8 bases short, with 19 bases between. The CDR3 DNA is TGTGCCAGCAGCCCCCCTGACAGCTCCTGGGACACCATATATTTT. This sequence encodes CASSPPDSSWDTIYF.

The CDR3 DNA reads as TGTGCCAGCACCCCCTGGGGGGATACAGATACGCAGTATTTT. Translating it yields CASTPWGDTDTQYF. The chain uses TRBV5-4 and TRBJ2-3; a weak D match, TRBD2 (6 bases). The CDR3 length is 14 residues. CDR1 is SGHNT, CDR2 YYREEE, per germline (reference sequence). The V end was cut by 6 bases, the J end by 3 bases, with 14 bases between.

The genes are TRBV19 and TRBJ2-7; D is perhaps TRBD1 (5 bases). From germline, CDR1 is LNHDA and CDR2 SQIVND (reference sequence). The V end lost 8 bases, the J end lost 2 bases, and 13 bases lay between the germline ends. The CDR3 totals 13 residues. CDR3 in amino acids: CASGAGFPYEQYF. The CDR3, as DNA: TGTGCCAGTGGGGCAGGGTTTCCCTACGAGCAGTACTTC.

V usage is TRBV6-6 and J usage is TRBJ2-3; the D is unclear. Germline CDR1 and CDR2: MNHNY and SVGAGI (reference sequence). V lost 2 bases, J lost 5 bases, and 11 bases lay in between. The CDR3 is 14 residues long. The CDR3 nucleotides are TGTGCCAGCAGTTACGCAAACGGTAGAGATACGCAGTATTTT. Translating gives CASSYANGRDTQYF.

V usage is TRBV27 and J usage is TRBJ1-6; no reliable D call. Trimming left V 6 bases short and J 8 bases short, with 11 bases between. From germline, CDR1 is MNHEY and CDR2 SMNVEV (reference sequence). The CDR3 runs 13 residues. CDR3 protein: CASRDGLYSPLHF. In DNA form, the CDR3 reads TGTGCCAGCAGGGACGGACTCTATTCACCCCTCCACTTT.

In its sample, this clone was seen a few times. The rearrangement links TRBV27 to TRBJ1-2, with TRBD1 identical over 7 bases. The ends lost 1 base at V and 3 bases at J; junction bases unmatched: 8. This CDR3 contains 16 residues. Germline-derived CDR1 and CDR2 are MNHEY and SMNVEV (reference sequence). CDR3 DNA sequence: TGTGCCAGCAGTTTATACCCCGGGACAGACTACTATGGCTACACCTTC. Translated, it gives CASSLYPGTDYYGYTF.

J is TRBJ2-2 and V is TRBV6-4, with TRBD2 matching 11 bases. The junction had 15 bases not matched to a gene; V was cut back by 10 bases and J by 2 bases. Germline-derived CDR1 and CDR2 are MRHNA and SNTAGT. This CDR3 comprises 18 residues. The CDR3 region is CATLQVLAGGLNTGELFF. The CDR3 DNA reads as TGTGCCACCCTTCAGGTGCTAGCGGGGGGACTTAACACCGGGGAGCTGTTTTTT.

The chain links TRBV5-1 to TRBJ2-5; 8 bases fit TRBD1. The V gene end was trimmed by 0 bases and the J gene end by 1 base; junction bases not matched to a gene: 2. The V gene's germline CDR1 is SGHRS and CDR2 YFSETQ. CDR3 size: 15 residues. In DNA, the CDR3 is TGCGCCAGCAGCTTGGTGGGACAGGCCCAAGAGACCCAGTACTTC. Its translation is CASSLVGQAQETQYF. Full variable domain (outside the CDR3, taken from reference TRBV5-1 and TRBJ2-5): KAGVTQTPRYLIKTRGQQVTLSCSPISGHRSVSWYQQTPGQGLQFLFEYFSETQRNKGNFPGRFSGRQFSNSRSEMNVSTLELGDSALYLCASSLVGQAQETQYFGPGTRLLVL.